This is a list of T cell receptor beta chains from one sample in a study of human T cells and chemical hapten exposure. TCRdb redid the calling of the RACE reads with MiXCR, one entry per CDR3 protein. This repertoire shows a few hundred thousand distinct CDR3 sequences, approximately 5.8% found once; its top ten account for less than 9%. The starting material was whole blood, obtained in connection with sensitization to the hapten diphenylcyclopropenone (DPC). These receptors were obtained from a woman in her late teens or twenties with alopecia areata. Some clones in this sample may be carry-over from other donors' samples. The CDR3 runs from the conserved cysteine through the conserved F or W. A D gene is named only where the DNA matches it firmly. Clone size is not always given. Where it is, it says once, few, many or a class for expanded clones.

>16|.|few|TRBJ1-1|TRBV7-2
TGTGCCAGCAGCTTAGGGCAGATAAGAATGAACACTGAAGCTTTCTTT
CASSLGQIRMNTEAFF
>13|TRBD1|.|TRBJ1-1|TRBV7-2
TGTGCCAGCAGCCTGGACAGGATCACTGAAGCTTTCTTT
CASSLDRITEAFF
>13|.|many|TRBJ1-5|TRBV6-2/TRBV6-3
TGTGCCAGCAGACCTACCCGTAATCAGCCCCAGCATTTT
CASRPTRNQPQHF
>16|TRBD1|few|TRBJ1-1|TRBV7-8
TGTGCCAGCAGCTTAACTACAGGGGTTATGAACACTGAAGCTTTCTTT
CASSLTTGVMNTEAFF
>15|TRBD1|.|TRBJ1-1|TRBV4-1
TGCGCCAGCAGCCAAGATCGGACAGGGGGGGTGAAAGCTTTCTTT
CASSQDRTGGVKAFF
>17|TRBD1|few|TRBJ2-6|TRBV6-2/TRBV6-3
TGTGCCAGCACCCCGGACAGGGGACAGGCTGGGGCCAACGTCCTGACTTTC
CASTPDRGQAGANVLTF
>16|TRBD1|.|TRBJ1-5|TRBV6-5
TGTGCCAGCAGTTACTCGGTGCAGGGGGCCGGGCAGCCCCAGCATTTT
CASSYSVQGAGQPQHF
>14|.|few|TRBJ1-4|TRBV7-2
TGTGCCAGCAGCTCGGCCCCCGGACAGGAAAAACTGTTTTTT
CASSSAPGQEKLFF
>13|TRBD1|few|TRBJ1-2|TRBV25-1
TGTGCCAGCGGGGGACAGGGTAACTATGGCTACACCTTC
CASGGQGNYGYTF
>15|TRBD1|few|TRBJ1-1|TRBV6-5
TGTGCCAGCAGTCCCGGACAGGGGTTCGACACTGAAGCTTTCTTT
CASSPGQGFDTEAFF
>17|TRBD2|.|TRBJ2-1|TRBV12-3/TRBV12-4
TGTGCCAGCAGTTTAGCGTCTGGACTAGCGGGGGGCGGAGAGCAGTTCTTC
CASSLASGLAGGGEQFF
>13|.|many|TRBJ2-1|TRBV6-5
TGTGCCAGCAGTTACATCCAGGGCAATGAGCAGTTCTTC
CASSYIQGNEQFF
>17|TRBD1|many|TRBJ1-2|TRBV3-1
TGTGCCAGCAGCCAAGCCCAAACGGGACAGGGGCGGGATGGCTACACCTTC
CASSQAQTGQGRDGYTF
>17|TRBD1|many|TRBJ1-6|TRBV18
TGTGCCAGCTCACCACTACGGACAGGACAATCAAATTCACCCCTCCACTTT
CASSPLRTGQSNSPLHF
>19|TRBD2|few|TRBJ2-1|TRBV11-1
TGTGCCAGCAGCTTGGGTTGGACTAGCGGGGACCTATCCTACAATGAGCAGTTCTTC
CASSLGWTSGDLSYNEQFF
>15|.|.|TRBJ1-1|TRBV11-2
TGTGCCAGCAGCGGACTATCTCGGGGACACCCTGAAGCTTTCTTT
CASSGLSRGHPEAFF
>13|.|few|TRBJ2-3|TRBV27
TGTGCCAGCAGTTTATCCACCGCAGATACGCAGTATTTT
CASSLSTADTQYF
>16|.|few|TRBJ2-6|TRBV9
TGTGCCAGCAGCGTAGAATACAGGGCTGGGGCCAACGTCCTGACTTTC
CASSVEYRAGANVLTF
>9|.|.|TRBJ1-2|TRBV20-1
TGCGGGAAGGAGCCTGGCTACACCTTC
CGKEPGYTF
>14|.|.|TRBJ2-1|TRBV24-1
TGTGCCACCAGCCCCGGTCAGGAGCTCAATGAGCAGTTCTTC
CATSPGQELNEQFF
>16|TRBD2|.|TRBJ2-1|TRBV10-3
TGTGCCATCAGTGATGGACTAGCGGGGTTACAAAGTGAGCAGTTCTTC
CAISDGLAGLQSEQFF
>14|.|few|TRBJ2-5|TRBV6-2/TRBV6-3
TGTGCCAGCAGGGAAGGGACCCCACAAGAGACCCAGTACTTC
CASREGTPQETQYF
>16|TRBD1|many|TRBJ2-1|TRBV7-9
TGTGCCAGCAGCTTAGCAAACGACAGGGGCTACAATGAGCAGTTCTTC
CASSLANDRGYNEQFF
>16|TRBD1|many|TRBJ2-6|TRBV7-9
TGTGCCAGCAGGAGACAGGGACACTCTGGGGCCAACGTCCTGACTTTC
CASRRQGHSGANVLTF
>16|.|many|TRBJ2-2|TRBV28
TGTGCCAGCAGTTTTGAGGGCCCCTCAGGAACCGGGGAGCTGTTTTTT
CASSFEGPSGTGELFF
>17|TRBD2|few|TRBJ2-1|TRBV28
TGTGCCAGCAGTGCGATACTAGCGGGGGGGCCTGTAAATGAGCAGTTCTTC
CASSAILAGGPVNEQFF
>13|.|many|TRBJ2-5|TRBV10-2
TGCGCCAGCAGTTTCCGACTGAAAGAGACCCAGTACTTC
CASSFRLKETQYF
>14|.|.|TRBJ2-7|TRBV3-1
TGTGCCAGCGGGTCTCGAGGGGGGTCCTACGAGCAGTACTTC
CASGSRGGSYEQYF
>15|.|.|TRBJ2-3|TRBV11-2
TGTGCCAGCAGACAACAGAGTTCTAGCACAGATACGCAGTATTTT
CASRQQSSSTDTQYF
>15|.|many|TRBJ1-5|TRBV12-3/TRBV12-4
TGTGCCAGCAGTCTTACAGGGCAATTAGGTCAGCCCCAGCATTTT
CASSLTGQLGQPQHF
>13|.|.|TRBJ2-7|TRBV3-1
TGTGCCAGCAGCCAAGCTAGGGACGAGGAGCAGTACTTC
CASSQARDEEQYF
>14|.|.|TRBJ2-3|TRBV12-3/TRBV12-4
TGTGCCAGCACCCGGGATTTGGCCACAGATACGCAGTATTTT
CASTRDLATDTQYF
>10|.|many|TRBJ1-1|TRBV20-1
TGCAGTGCTAGAGCGCCCCAAGCTTTCTTT
CSARAPQAFF
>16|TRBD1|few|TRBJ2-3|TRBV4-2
TGTGCCAGCAGCCAAATATTGACAGGGGACACAGATACGCAGTATTTT
CASSQILTGDTDTQYF
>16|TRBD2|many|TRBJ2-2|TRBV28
TGTGCCAGCAGCCCATCCCTAGCGGGGGTGACCGGGGAGCTGTTTTTT
CASSPSLAGVTGELFF
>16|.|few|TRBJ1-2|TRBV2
TGTGCCAGCAGTGAAAGGTCTTCCTCTCCTCCGGGAGGCTACACCTTC
CASSERSSSPPGGYTF
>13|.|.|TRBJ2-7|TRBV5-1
TGCGCCAGCGGCCTAGCAAACTCCTACGAGCAGTACTTC
CASGLANSYEQYF